Included here is one T cell receptor beta chain sequence, with context. This sample was included in a study of type 1 and type 2 diabetes patients. Study at large: Samples came from type 1 diabetic, type 2 diabetic or nondiabetic people, recruited in China.

Genomic DNA was the PCR template. The TCR beta CDR3 region was amplified using 30 forward and 13 reverse primers. From the multiplex PCR reads, TCRdb called clonotypes with MiXCR, one entry per CDR3 protein. In the table there are about 250,000 distinct CDR3 sequences, roughly 48% of which are singletons. This CDR3 is built from 18 residues. V dropped 4 bases and J dropped 3; count of bases not matched to a gene: 14. Germline V gene sequence: CDR1 MNHNY, CDR2 SVGAGI (reference sequence). All diabetic donors were classified as either type 1 or type 2 diabetes. Sequenced: peripheral blood mononuclear cells (PBMCs). The origin of this receptor is a man aged 18 to 30 with type 2 diabetes. J is TRBJ2-2 and V is TRBV6-6; TRBD2 matches at 7 bases. This CDR3 is CASSFKESGTIYTGELFF. In DNA, the CDR3 is TGTGCCAGCAGTTTTAAAGAAAGCGGGACCATCTACACCGGGGAGCTGTTTTTT.